This T cell receptor beta chain was identified during a study of T cell repertoires in cytomegalovirus infection (dated by TCRdb to the late 2010s). The study in broad terms: Alongside well-studied HLA-B-restricted epitopes, the peptide stimulations were aimed at recently identified HLA-C-restricted CMV epitopes, whose presentation resists viral immunomodulation. Because public TCR beta signatures pointed to carriage of CMV infection together with the matching HLA type, the HLA type of each donor mattered for the analysis. The research as a whole found: In both this cohort and an independent 352-donor cohort, the cumulative frequency of public TCR beta family members distinguished carriers of CMV infection plus the relevant HLA type. In the ex vivo response, HLA-C-restricted CMV-specific TCR beta clonotypes were dominant, and in two of eight donors the single most frequent clonotype came from this HLA-C-restricted group.

This clonotype was seen many times. It has no known antigen specificity. Base qualities are missing; no much larger clone stands one base away. The sample's treatment or condition, from its label and the paper: in vitro stimulation with specific CMV peptide epitopes to enrich CMV-specific T cells. The sequencing machine was an Illumina HiSeq 1500. Starting from the raw public reads, TCRdb applied fastp trimming at Q25, assembled clones with MiXCR and retained in-frame beta chains. Rows with one shared CDR3 protein collapse into an entry with the most common genes and DNA. This sample has about 830,000 distinct CDR3 sequences in its table, and about 31% of those were observed once. Around 12% of the sample is held by the ten biggest clonotypes. CDR1 and CDR2, looked up from the germline V gene (reference sequence), are LNHDA and SQIVND. At the junction V is shortened by 6 bases and J by 4 bases, with 4 bases in between. The CDR3 goes from the cysteine to the phenylalanine over 11 residues. The read is trimmed to its CDR3 DNA, 33 bases read in frame from base 1.

The sequence derives from a human donor in good health (CMV status not recorded). Some clones in this sample may be carry-over from other donors' samples. This chain is built from TRBV19 and TRBJ2-1; the D segment cannot be called with confidence. Here the sequenced sample was cultured CD8+ T cells from PBMCs, taken from culture after CMV antigen stimulation. The nucleotides read TGTGCCAGTAGCCATTACAATGAGCAGTTCTTC. Its translation is CASSHYNEQFF.